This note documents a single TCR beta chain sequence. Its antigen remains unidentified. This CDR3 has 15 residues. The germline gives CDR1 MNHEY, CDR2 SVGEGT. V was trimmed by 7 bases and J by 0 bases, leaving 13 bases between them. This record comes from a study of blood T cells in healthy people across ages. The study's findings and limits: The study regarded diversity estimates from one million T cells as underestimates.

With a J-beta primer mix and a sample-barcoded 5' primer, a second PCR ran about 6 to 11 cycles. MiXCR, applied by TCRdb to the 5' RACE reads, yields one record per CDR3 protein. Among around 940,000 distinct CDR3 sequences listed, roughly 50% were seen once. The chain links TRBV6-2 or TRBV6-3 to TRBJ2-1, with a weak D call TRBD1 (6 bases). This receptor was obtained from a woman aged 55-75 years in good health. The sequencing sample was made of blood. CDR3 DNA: TGTGCCAGCAAAATCAGGGGATTCTCCTACAATGAGCAGTTCTTC. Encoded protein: CASKIRGFSYNEQFF.